This T cell receptor beta chain comes out of a study of blood T cell repertoires in COVID-19. In the authors' methods: Quantification of nucleated cells was approximated via reference gene primer amplification. Assay: immunoSEQ multiplex PCR; the TCRdb copy retains only in-frame clones and omits some. V and J calls and clone size come straight from that table; D and trimming were deduced from the DNA. The repertoire includes about 120,000 clones, roughly 80% of them detected once, and roughly 8.6% sits in the top ten. V lost 4 bases and J lost 3, with 21 bases in between. Germline CDR1 is SGHVS and CDR2 is FQNEAQ. CDR3 size: 17 residues.

This chain uses TRBV7-8 with TRBJ1-1, with D tentatively TRBD1 (5 bases). Sequencing was performed on peripheral blood. The TCR was taken from a human donor in a cohort sampled during active COVID-19. The CDR3 protein is CASSSDTTKAWYTEAFF. CDR3 nucleotide sequence: TGTGCCAGCAGCTCGGACACCACTAAGGCGTGGTACACTGAAGCTTTCTTT.